This TCR beta chain was observed in a study of identical twins. V lost 3 bases and J lost 7, with 7 bases in between. The CDR3 is 13 residues long. CDR1 and CDR2 (germline): SGHTA, FQGNSA. TCRdb reprocessed the 5' RACE reads via MiXCR and lists one record per CDR3 protein. Of hundreds of thousands of distinct CDR3 sequences listed, 15% to 20% are singletons. These same data were also listed under a study on T cells expressing NK-cell markers.

The receptor's source is a woman under 30 in good health. The chain uses TRBV7-2 and TRBJ1-6, with D unresolved. The sample taken for sequencing was PBMCs. The CDR3 spells CASSFQENSPLHF. The CDR3 nucleotides read TGTGCCAGCAGCTTTCAGGAAAATTCACCCCTCCACTTT.